These T cell receptor beta chains were read from a single sample in a study of vaccination and CD4 T cells after COVID-19. What these receptors recognize is not known. TCRdb analysed the PCR reads with MiXCR anew, one entry per CDR3 protein. The data show fewer than 15,000 distinct CDR3 sequences, with about 48% seen just once and 11% to 15% held by the top ten. Sequencing was done on a sample of CD4+ T cells from blood, cultured in vitro. The receptors come from a human donor who had recovered from COVID-19. Both conserved end residues are part of each CDR3. Each record gives: D gene, clone size, J gene, V gene, CDR3 DNA, CDR3 protein. A D gene is named only where the DNA matches it firmly. Part of the rows lack a size; the others show once, few, many or a class for expanded clones.

- - TRBJ1-2 TRBV5-1 TGCGCCAGCAGCCACGAGGCAGGGTTTCGAGGCTACACCTTC CASSHEAGFRGYTF
- - TRBJ1-1 TRBV19 TGTGCCAGTAGAATCAGCCTGAACACTGAAGCTTTCTTT CASRISLNTEAFF
- - TRBJ1-2 TRBV5-4 TGTGCCAGCAGCTTGATAGGGGTAGGAGGCTACACCTTC CASSLIGVGGYTF
TRBD1 - TRBJ2-7 TRBV5-8 TGTGCCAGCACCAGGACAGGGGCCACCTACGAGCAGTACTTC CASTRTGATYEQYF
- few TRBJ1-1 TRBV12-3/TRBV12-4 TGTGCCAGCAACCGGTGGGCTTCGGGAACTGAAGCTTTCTTT CASNRWASGTEAFF
- - TRBJ1-1 TRBV7-2 TGTGCCAGCAGCTCTACCGCTAGCTTTGAAGCTTTCTTT CASSSTASFEAFF
- few TRBJ2-7 TRBV11-3 TGTGCCAGCAGCCTCGGACGGACCTACGAGCAGTACTTC CASSLGRTYEQYF
- - TRBJ2-1 TRBV20-1 TGCAGTGCCAGGCCCGGCCGTGAGCAGTTCTTC CSARPGREQFF
- few TRBJ1-2 TRBV7-9 TGTGCCAGCAGCTTCAGCTCGGGGCAAAACTATGGCTACACCTTC CASSFSSGQNYGYTF
- - TRBJ1-1 TRBV29-1 TGCAGCGTGCACCTGTCCACTGAAGCTTTCTTT CSVHLSTEAFF
- few TRBJ1-1 TRBV30 TGTGCCTGGAGTAGGGGCCTGAACACTGAAGCTTTCTTT CAWSRGLNTEAFF
TRBD1 - TRBJ2-4 TRBV6-1 TGTGCCAGCGCAGAAAGGGGGCTCCTAGTAGTCATTCAGTACTTC CASAERGLLVVIQYF
TRBD1 - TRBJ2-5 TRBV19 TGTGCCAGTAGTATTTCAGGACAGGGGGCCCAAGAGACCCAGTACTTC CASSISGQGAQETQYF
- - TRBJ1-5 TRBV11-1 TGTGCCAGCAGCTTGACAGATTATAGCAATCAGCCCCAGCATTTT CASSLTDYSNQPQHF
- - TRBJ1-1 TRBV14 TGTGCCAGCAGCCCGGGGTCCGTGAACACTGAAGCTTTCTTT CASSPGSVNTEAFF
- - TRBJ2-3 TRBV20-1 TGCAGTGCTAGCGGGGGCACAGATACGCAGTATTTT CSASGGTDTQYF
TRBD1 once TRBJ1-4 TRBV19 TGTGCCAGTAGTGCCCGACGCGGGACAGCCTCAACTAATGAAAAACTGTTTTTT CASSARRGTASTNEKLFF
- - TRBJ2-7 TRBV20-1 TGCAGTGCTAGAACAGGCCGATTCAGCGAGCAGTACTTC CSARTGRFSEQYF
- - TRBJ2-4 TRBV12-3/TRBV12-4 TGTGCCAGCAGTTTCCAGCGGATGGGGTCCAAAAACATTCAGTACTTC CASSFQRMGSKNIQYF
- - TRBJ1-2 TRBV6-1 TGTGCCAGCAGTGAAGTGGGGGGGTCTCTTGGCTACACCTTC CASSEVGGSLGYTF
- few TRBJ2-1 TRBV20-1 TGCAGTGCAGGGATCGAGGGATTGAATGAGCAGTTCTTC CSAGIEGLNEQFF
TRBD1 few TRBJ2-1 TRBV7-2 TGTGCCAGCAGCTTGGACAGGGGGATTTACAATGAGCAGTTCTTC CASSLDRGIYNEQFF
- few TRBJ2-2 TRBV7-6 TGTGCCAGCAGCGTTCAAGGATTTATGAACACCGGGGAGCTGTTTTTT CASSVQGFMNTGELFF
TRBD1 - TRBJ2-1 TRBV11-3 TGTGCCAGCAGCTCCCGGGACAGGGTCAATGAGCAGTTCTTC CASSSRDRVNEQFF
TRBD1 few TRBJ2-7 TRBV12-3/TRBV12-4 TGTGCCAGCAGTTTAGCGCTGGGGACAGGGACCTACGAGCAGTACTTC CASSLALGTGTYEQYF
- - TRBJ1-2 TRBV6-2/TRBV6-3 TGTGCCAGCAGTCAACTCTATGGCTACACCTTC CASSQLYGYTF
- - TRBJ2-3 TRBV21-1 TGTGCCAGCAGCAAAGGTGTTATCGGGAGGAATGGTACGCAGTATTTT CASSKGVIGRNGTQYF
- - TRBJ1-1 TRBV7-2 TGTGCCAGCAGCTTATATGTTGCGGCGAACACTGAAGCTTTCTTT CASSLYVAANTEAFF
- - TRBJ2-5 TRBV12-3/TRBV12-4 TGTGCCAGCAGTAACCACGATGCCTCGGGACGGGAAGAGACCCAGTACTTC CASSNHDASGREETQYF
TRBD2 few TRBJ2-2 TRBV7-2 TGTGCCAGCAGCCCTGCCCCACTAGCGGGGGTTAACACCGGGGAGCTGTTTTTT CASSPAPLAGVNTGELFF
TRBD1 - TRBJ2-5 TRBV27 TGTGCCAGCAGTTCTCGACAGGGGGCCTGGGAGACCCAGTACTTC CASSSRQGAWETQYF
- few TRBJ2-2 TRBV7-2 TGTGCCAGCAGCTTAGGTGGCACCGGGGAGCTGTTTTTT CASSLGGTGELFF
TRBD1 medium-sized TRBJ1-6 TRBV27 TGTGCCAGCAGTTTGTACAGGGGGCGCGATTCACCCCTCCACTTT CASSLYRGRDSPLHF
TRBD2 - TRBJ2-1 TRBV20-1 TGCAGTGCCCCTGAGCTAGCGGGAGCCCATGAGCAGTTCTTC CSAPELAGAHEQFF
- medium-sized TRBJ2-7 TRBV5-1 TGCGCCAGCACCACCGACCTTAACGCCTACGAGCAGTACTTC CASTTDLNAYEQYF
- - TRBJ1-6 TRBV5-1 TGCGCCAGCAGCTTGGCCCAGGGAGCGAATTCACCCCTCCACTTT CASSLAQGANSPLHF
- - TRBJ1-2 TRBV7-8 TGTGCCAGCAGCTTAGCTACAGAGAACTATGGCTACACCTTC CASSLATENYGYTF
- - TRBJ1-2 TRBV29-1 TGCAGCGTTGAATCGGCACAGTCTATCTATGGCTACACCTTC CSVESAQSIYGYTF
TRBD2 - TRBJ2-3 TRBV20-1 TGCAGTGCTCGCCCAAGGCTAGCGGGAGCAGATACGCAGTATTTT CSARPRLAGADTQYF
TRBD2 - TRBJ2-1 TRBV20-1 TGCAGTGCTAGATCTTTCAGCGGGAGTGCGTCGGGTAATGAGCAGTTCTTC CSARSFSGSASGNEQFF
- - TRBJ2-3 TRBV14 TGTGCCAGCAGCCCCCTCGGCACAGATACGCAGTATTTT CASSPLGTDTQYF
- - TRBJ1-2 TRBV7-2 TGTGCCAGCAGCGCCTATGGCTACACCTTC CASSAYGYTF
- - TRBJ1-1 TRBV20-1 TGCAGTGCTAGAGACTCAGGGAGAATGAACACTGAAGCTTTCTTT CSARDSGRMNTEAFF
- few TRBJ1-1 TRBV27 TGTGCCAGCAGGCGGTACGGGGACACTGAAGCTTTCTTT CASRRYGDTEAFF
TRBD1 - TRBJ1-1 TRBV7-8 TGTGCCAGCAGCGTCACAGGGGGCACTGAAGCTTTCTTT CASSVTGGTEAFF
- - TRBJ1-1 TRBV7-9 TGTGCCAGCAGCTTAACGGGGGGCACGGTGAAGGGCACTGAAGCTTTCTTT CASSLTGGTVKGTEAFF
TRBD2 - TRBJ2-1 TRBV6-4 TGTGCCAGCAGTTCTCGGACTAGCGGGAAGGATGAGCAGTTCTTC CASSSRTSGKDEQFF
- - TRBJ2-5 TRBV12-3/TRBV12-4 TGTGCCAGCAGAAGGACGGTGGGGGAGACCCAGTACTTC CASRRTVGETQYF